This paragraph covers one TCR beta chain sequence. Its cognate antigen has yet to be identified. Nothing much larger sits one base from this clone, and base qualities are not available. TCR libraries were generated with the immunoSEQ multiplex PCR assay, using TCR-beta and/or TCR-alpha/delta assays for each sample. The amplified TCR libraries were sequenced on the Illumina high-throughput platform. The study's own analysis went as follows. Clustering and dimensionality reduction relied on pairwise TCRdist distances among GMM-specific receptors from T cells that were either sorted ex vivo or expanded in vitro. Each clinical repertoire was scored by mean NN-distance, the average TCRdist to the nearest 10% of tetramer-positive reference sequences. GEM TCR motif frequency was calculated as the fraction of unique TCRs that matched known GEM sequences by V/J usage and CDR3 length. Linear discriminant analysis with leave-one-out cross-validation, implemented in scikit-learn, was used to classify active tuberculosis. As stored in TCRdb, this immuneACCESS dataset retains in-frame rearrangements with V and J assigned. A fraction of the clones does not appear; measured against another copy, unresolved V genes explain less than half of the discrepancy, and the remainder lacks a known reason. Clone size and the V and J calls come from that table; the DNA yielded D and trimming. The sample data list tens of thousands of clones, and 92% of these were observed just once. In total, the top ten clones hold 7% to 9% of the sample.

At study entry, a tuberculin skin test and the QuantiFERON-TB GOLD In-Tube IGRA were used to screen adolescents for latent tuberculosis infection. Immunosequencing of unsorted cryopreserved PBMC covered, on average, approximately 100,000 T cells per clinical donor. Eleven high schools in the Worcester region of the Western Cape, South Africa, served as enrollment sites for adolescents aged 12 to 18 years. Roughly 10 M. tuberculosis-infected and roughly ten uninfected adolescents were selected with matching for age and sex. For the adolescents, PBMC were isolated by density centrifugation from freshly drawn heparinized blood and then cryopreserved. The data originate from a study of T cells in tuberculosis (dated by TCRdb to the late 2010s). Turning to the overall study: In the study, CD1B tetramers and high-throughput TCR immunosequencing were combined to characterize T cells specific for the mycobacterial lipid antigen glucose monomycolate (GMM). IGRA-negative adolescents, IGRA-positive adolescents with latent tuberculosis and adults with active tuberculosis, about nine per group, were compared in a South African clinical cohort.

Paper-wide results and their limitations: With the diverse GMM-specific repertoire as input, a classifier achieved 80% to 90% accuracy (AUROC 0.75 to 0.95), whereas GEM motif frequencies as input gave around 70% accuracy. Compared with IGRA-negative controls, TCR-alpha repertoires from active tuberculosis had smaller mean NN-distances to GMM-specific TCRs, which suggests that these TCRs underwent clonal expansion. Clinical samples were selected based on which cryopreserved specimens were available, and the active tuberculosis cases were adults whereas the controls were adolescents. The smaller NN-distances in active tuberculosis patients were driven in part by shorter CDR3-alpha lengths, while the difference seen for TCR-beta was not statistically significant.

CDR1 and CDR2, looked up from the germline V gene, are LGHNA and YNFKEQ. Trimming leaves V shorter by 1 base and J shorter by 8 bases, with the junction holding 6 bases beyond the gene matches. From cysteine to phenylalanine, the CDR3 is 15 amino acids long. The kept DNA is CDR3 alone, 45 bases in frame from the first base. Source material: PBMCs. The receptor was derived from a donor under 30 with latent tuberculosis or without tuberculosis infection. Some clones in this sample may be carry-over from other donors' samples. Recombination joined TRBV4-2 with TRBJ2-1, with TRBD1 matching 9 junction bases. The sequenced DNA: TGTGCCAGCAGCCAAGTAGGGACAGGGACGGATGAGCAGTTCTTC. It translates to CASSQVGTGTDEQFF.